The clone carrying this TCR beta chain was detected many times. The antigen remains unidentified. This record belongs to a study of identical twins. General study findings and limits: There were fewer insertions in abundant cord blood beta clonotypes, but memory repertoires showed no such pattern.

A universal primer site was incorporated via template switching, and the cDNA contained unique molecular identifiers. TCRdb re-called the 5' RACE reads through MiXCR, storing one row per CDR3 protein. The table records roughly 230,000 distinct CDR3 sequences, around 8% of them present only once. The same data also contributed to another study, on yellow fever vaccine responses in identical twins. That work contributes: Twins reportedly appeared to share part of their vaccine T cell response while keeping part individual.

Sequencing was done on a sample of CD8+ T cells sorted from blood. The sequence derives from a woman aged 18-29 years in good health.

DNA for the CDR3: TGTGCCAGCACCCGCGGACTAGGGAACACTGAAGCTTTCTTT. Protein: CASTRGLGNTEAFF. The genes are TRBV12-3 or TRBV12-4 and TRBJ1-1; D unresolved. The V end lost 7 bases, the J end lost 1 base, and 13 bases lay between the germline ends. The CDR3 is 14 amino acids.